What follows are 25 T cell receptor beta chains derived from one specimen sequenced in a study of CD4 T cells in relation to SARS-CoV-2 and coronaviruses. For these TCRs, the target antigens are not known. The repertoire was sequenced with immunoSEQ multiplex PCR; TCRdb's copy has only in-frame clones and lacks some. This sample has around 16,000 clones; roughly 80% occur once, and the top ten carry roughly two fifths. Before the COVID-19 pandemic, during about 2010-2018, CD4+ T cells were taken from unexposed donors. The cells were cultured for less than twelve days before CD4+ T cells were isolated. The sample comprised CD4+ T cells from PBMCs, cultured in vitro. These receptors were collected from a human donor in good health.

This clone is deemed medium-sized (0.01 to 0.1%). The chain couples TRBV24-1 to TRBJ2-1, with D possibly called TRBD1 or TRBD2 (5 bases each). CDR1 is KGHDR and CDR2 is SFDVKD in the germline V gene. Deletions cut 2 bases from V and 7 bases from J, with 23 bases between. CDR3 length: 18 amino acids. CDR3: CATSDWRVAPGAKNEQFF. The CDR3 coding sequence is TGTGCCACCAGTGATTGGCGGGTTGCGCCTGGGGCCAAGAATGAGCAGTTCTTC.

The V call is TRBV3-1 (or the pseudogene TRBV3-2), the J call TRBJ2-1, with 11 nucleotides matching TRBD2. V gave up 0 bases and J gave up 0 bases; unmatched junction bases: 7. The CDR3 has 19 amino acids. Germline V lookup: CDR1 LGHDT, CDR2 YNNKEL (reference sequence). The CDR3 sequence: CASSQERLAGYSSYNEQFF. CDR3 nucleotides: TGTGCCAGCAGCCAAGAACGACTAGCGGGATACTCCTCCTACAATGAGCAGTTCTTC.

The V call is TRBV27, the J call TRBJ2-2, with D perhaps being TRBD1 or TRBD2 (6 bases each). This CDR3 comprises 13 residues. CDR1 MNHEY and CDR2 SMNVEV come from the germline V gene (reference sequence). V was cut by 3 bases and J by 9 bases, with 11 bases left in between. The CDR3 sequence: CASSLPGGWELFF. The CDR3 bases are TGTGCCAGCAGTTTGCCCGGGGGCTGGGAGCTGTTTTTT.

The CDR3 coding sequence is TGTGCCAGCAGTTTACAGGGATCAAAACTGTTTTTT. Its translation: CASSLQGSKLFF. V gene TRBV12-3 or TRBV12-4 combines with J gene TRBJ1-4, with D maybe TRBD1 (5 bases). V lost 2 bases to trimming and J lost 10 bases, with 8 bases between them. The CDR3 extends over 12 amino acids.

This clone was counted between two and nine times. V gene TRBV5-4 combines with J gene TRBJ2-1; D is perhaps TRBD1 or TRBD2 (5 bases each). The CDR3 has 15 residues. V dropped 4 bases and J dropped 5 bases, with 16 bases sitting between them. Germline V CDR1 and CDR2: SGHNT, YYREEE (reference sequence). Here the CDR3 DNA reads TGTGCCAGCAGCCGATCGGGACCCGGGGACAATGAGCAGTTCTTC. Residues: CASSRSGPGDNEQFF.

The rearrangement joins TRBV24-1 to TRBJ2-5; no definite D call. The CDR3 covers 12 residues. Germline V gene lookup returns CDR1 KGHDR and CDR2 SFDVKD. V lost 6 bases to trimming and J lost 2 bases, with 6 bases between them. CDR3 sequence (DNA): TGTGCCACCAGTATTGATCAAGAGACCCAGTACTTC. This translates into CATSIDQETQYF.

This rearrangement joins TRBV30 to TRBJ1-5; D gene ambiguous. CDR3 size: 14 residues. The V gene lost 5 bases and the J gene lost 0 bases, with 11 bases spanning the gap. Germline V gene lookup returns CDR1 GTSNPN and CDR2 SVGIG (reference sequence). The chain's CDR3 is CAWQQKNSNQPQHF. The CDR3 coding sequence is TGTGCCTGGCAACAGAAAAATAGCAATCAGCCCCAGCATTTT.

V usage is TRBV19 and J usage is TRBJ2-1; 9 positions agree with TRBD2. Trimming at V came to 4 bases and at J to 4 bases, leaving 8 bases not matched to a gene. Germline CDR1 and CDR2: LNHDA and SQIVND (reference sequence). The CDR3 totals 16 residues. CDR3 in amino acids: CASSTSGGRVYNEQFF. DNA for the CDR3: TGTGCCAGTAGTACCTCCGGCGGGAGGGTTTACAATGAGCAGTTCTTC.

J is TRBJ2-3 and V is TRBV3-1 (or the pseudogene TRBV3-2), with 9 positions matching TRBD2. Germline values: CDR1 LGHDT, CDR2 YNNKEL (reference sequence). This CDR3 spans 18 amino acids. Trimming cost V 5 bases and J 4 bases; bases outside gene matches: 16. CDR3 sequence (DNA): TGTGCCAGCAGCGAAGCTAGCGGGAAAAGGGGAGAGGCAGATACGCAGTATTTT. It specifies CASSEASGKRGEADTQYF.

This chain uses TRBV11-2 with TRBJ2-7; D uncertain. The V gene lost 2 bases and the J gene lost 0 bases, with 8 bases spanning the gap. Germline V gene sequence: CDR1 SGHAT, CDR2 FQNNGV. The CDR3 runs to 14 residues. The CDR3 loop is CASSLLRISYEQYF. CDR3 DNA: TGTGCCAGCAGCTTACTAAGAATCTCCTACGAGCAGTACTTC.

This sequence joins TRBV3-1 (or the pseudogene TRBV3-2) and TRBJ2-7; TRBD2 agrees at 11 bases. There are 16 residues in the CDR3. CDR1 and CDR2 (germline): LGHDT, YNNKEL (reference sequence). The J segment lost 5 bases and the V segment lost 1 base, leaving 7 bases of the junction unmatched. The CDR3 region has the DNA TGTGCCAGCAGCCAAGGGGCTAGCGGGAGGATTGACGAGCAGTACTTC. Protein sequence: CASSQGASGRIDEQYF.

This chain joins TRBV5-4 and TRBJ2-1; D perhaps matches TRBD1 (7 bases). Trimming left V 6 bases short and J 0 bases short, with 25 bases between. Germline V gene data show CDR1 as SGHNT and CDR2 as YYREEE (reference sequence). This CDR3 is built from 19 residues. The CDR3 DNA is TGTGCCAGCACTCCGAGGGCAGGGGGACTTGTTAGCTCCTACAATGAGCAGTTCTTC. Translated: CASTPRAGGLVSSYNEQFF.

This chain uses TRBV6-1 with TRBJ2-7; 14 nucleotides line up with TRBD2. CDR3 length equals 16 residues. V shed 4 bases, J shed 5 bases, and the junction held 7 bases outside the gene matches. CDR1 MNHNS and CDR2 SASEGT come from the germline V gene. As DNA, the CDR3 is TGTGCCAGCAGTGCAGGGACTAGCGGGAGCGGGAACGAGCAGTACTTC. It translates to CASSAGTSGSGNEQYF.

The chain joins TRBV5-1 to TRBJ2-1; TRBD1 is a possible D gene (6 bases). This CDR3 comprises 15 residues. CDR1 and CDR2 from the germline V gene are SGHRS and YFSETQ. V shed 4 bases and J shed 1 base, with 12 bases lying between them. This CDR3 is CASSASGTSYNEQFF. The CDR3 DNA is TGCGCCAGCAGCGCCTCAGGGACATCCTACAATGAGCAGTTCTTC.

The CDR3 DNA reads as TGTGCCAGCAGCTTCGAAACTAATGAAAAACTGTTTTTT. Amino acid sequence: CASSFETNEKLFF. The V and J genes are TRBV9 and TRBJ1-4; D unclear. The V gene's germline CDR1 is SGDLS and CDR2 YYNGEE. This CDR3 has 13 amino acids. Trimming left V 4 bases short and J 1 base short, with 5 bases between.

The genes are TRBV7-9 and TRBJ2-7; 8 bases fit TRBD1. The CDR3 runs to 15 residues. V lost 5 bases to trimming and J lost 4 bases; unmatched junction nucleotides: 10. CDR1 and CDR2 (germline): SEHNR, FQNEAQ (reference sequence). The CDR3 here is CASSRSGQGPYEQYF. CDR3 bases: TGTGCCAGCAGCCGGTCCGGACAGGGACCTTACGAGCAGTACTTC.

The chain combines TRBV29-1 with TRBJ1-1, with D perhaps matching TRBD1 (5 bases). The V gene's germline CDR1 is SQVTM and CDR2 ANQGSEA. V was cut by 8 bases and J by 2 bases, with 9 bases left in between. The CDR3 totals 11 residues. CDR3 protein: CSYDRNTEAFF. CDR3 nucleotide sequence: TGCAGCTACGACAGAAACACTGAAGCTTTCTTT.

The gene calls are TRBV4-1 and TRBJ1-4; no firm D call. This CDR3 has 13 residues. The V end was cut by 1 base, the J end by 13 bases, with 13 bases between. Germline-derived CDR1 and CDR2 are MGHRA and YSYEKL. CDR3 DNA: TGCGCCAGCAGCCAAGTAGGGTCAGGTACACTGTTTTTT. Encoded protein: CASSQVGSGTLFF.

The chain carries TRBV7-2 and TRBJ2-5; no clear D gene. Between the trimmed V and J ends, which lost 4 bases and 6 bases, there was a span of 12 bases. CDR1 SGHTA and CDR2 FQGNSA come from the germline V gene. The CDR3 has 13 residues. CDR3 region: CASSSRAIQTQYF. Here the CDR3 DNA reads TGTGCCAGCAGCTCCCGGGCGATCCAGACCCAGTACTTC.

The chain recombines TRBV18 with TRBJ2-1, with a possible D match to TRBD2 (6 bases). V lost 0 bases, J lost 5 bases, and 11 bases lay in between. The germline V gene encodes CDR1 KGHSH and CDR2 LQKENI. The CDR3 sequence is 15 residues long. CDR3 in DNA: TGTGCCAGCTCACCACCGGGAGGCCCGAACAATGAGCAGTTCTTC. Translated, it gives CASSPPGGPNNEQFF.

This clone was found a few times. This sequence joins TRBV19 and TRBJ1-5, with no clear D. The CDR3 totals 12 residues. Deletions cut 8 bases from V and 4 bases from J, with 9 bases between. Germline values: CDR1 LNHDA, CDR2 SQIVND (reference sequence). As DNA, the CDR3 is TGTGCCAGTCGAATCGGAAATCAGCCCCAGCATTTT. Protein product: CASRIGNQPQHF.

This clone is a singleton in its sample. J is TRBJ1-1 and V is TRBV4-1, with no clear D. This CDR3 comprises 17 residues. The V and J ends lost 0 bases and 9 bases respectively, with 23 bases between them. The V gene's germline CDR1 is MGHRA and CDR2 YSYEKL. CDR3 residues: CASSQDRLGEGSSKAFF. In DNA, the CDR3 is TGCGCCAGCAGCCAAGATAGATTGGGAGAAGGCAGCTCTAAAGCTTTCTTT.

The gene calls are TRBV10-3 and TRBJ2-7, with 7 positions matching TRBD2. The junction had 8 bases not matched to a gene; V was cut back by 0 bases and J by 6 bases. The CDR3 is made up of 15 amino acids. Germline V gives CDR1 ENHRY, CDR2 SYGVKD. This CDR3 reads CAISESGSGNLEQYF. Written as DNA, the CDR3 is TGTGCCATCAGTGAGTCCGGAAGCGGGAACCTCGAGCAGTACTTC.

This chain connects TRBV6-2 or TRBV6-3 to TRBJ2-1; no firm D call. The CDR3 contains 18 residues. CDR1 MNHEY and CDR2 SVGEGT come from the germline V gene. The V end was cut by 2 bases, the J end by 0 bases, with 17 bases between. DNA for the CDR3: TGTGCCAGCAGTTACGTCCTTCGCGGCACAAGCTCCTACAATGAGCAGTTCTTC. Amino acid sequence: CASSYVLRGTSSYNEQFF.

This sequence joins TRBV9 and TRBJ2-3; 10 bases agree with TRBD2. V shed 4 bases and J 6 bases; nucleotides not matched to a gene: 5. CDR3 length: 14 residues. Germline-derived CDR1 and CDR2 are SGDLS and YYNGEE. The CDR3 nucleotides are TGTGCCAGCAGCATACTAGCGGGGACGGATACGCAGTATTTT. Amino acid sequence: CASSILAGTDTQYF.